This T cell receptor (beta chain) comes out of a study of control samples from healthy donors and cancer patients. The junction had 7 bases not matched to a gene; V was cut back by 0 bases and J by 0 bases. Per the germline V gene, CDR1 is LGHNA and CDR2 is YNFKEQ. The CDR3 consists of 17 residues. TCRdb's table, derived via immunoSEQ multiplex PCR, lists solely in-frame clones and lacks some. In the table there are 78,000 or so clones, roughly 82% of which are singletons. This clonotype was sampled from a man aged 45-65 years in good health. Material for sequencing was blood. The chain employs TRBV4-2 and TRBJ2-7; TRBD2 matches 8 bases. CDR3 nucleotides: TGTGCCAGCAGCCAAGATCCTAGCGGGCCAATCTCCTACGAGCAGTACTTC. Translation gives CASSQDPSGPISYEQYF.